The following is a T cell receptor (beta chain) sequence with its context. The antigen is not known. The PCR ran on 60 Vbeta and 13 Jbeta primers. Method: immunoSEQ multiplex PCR; TCRdb's copy keeps in-frame clones and lacks some. There are 150,000 to 200,000 clones in the sample; 70% to 85% occur only once, and about 0.1% lies in the top ten. The record originates from a study of cytomegalovirus exposure and HLA in healthy donors. Across the study: Earlier work reported 117 million unique TCR beta sequences from about 170 million T cells. Membership in the Caucasian-associated ancestry cluster was found for approximately 85% of approximately 430 genotyped donors.

Whole-study findings and limits: Several of the most significant clusters appeared linked to common viral pathogens, based on a later analysis. Data from an earlier analysis indicated that most TCR beta V segments were productive either about 90% or about 30% of the time.

Germline V gene data show CDR1 as SGHTS and CDR2 as YDEGEE. The CDR3 is 15 residues long. V shed 0 bases and J shed 2 bases, with 6 bases lying between them. The sequenced sample was PBMCs. The rearrangement uses TRBV5-8 and TRBJ2-6; D unclear. The clonotype originates from a boy younger than 10 in good health and CMV-seronegative. The CDR3 DNA is TGTGCCAGCAGCTTGGTGTCTACTGGGGCCAACGTCCTGACTTTC. This codes for CASSLVSTGANVLTF.